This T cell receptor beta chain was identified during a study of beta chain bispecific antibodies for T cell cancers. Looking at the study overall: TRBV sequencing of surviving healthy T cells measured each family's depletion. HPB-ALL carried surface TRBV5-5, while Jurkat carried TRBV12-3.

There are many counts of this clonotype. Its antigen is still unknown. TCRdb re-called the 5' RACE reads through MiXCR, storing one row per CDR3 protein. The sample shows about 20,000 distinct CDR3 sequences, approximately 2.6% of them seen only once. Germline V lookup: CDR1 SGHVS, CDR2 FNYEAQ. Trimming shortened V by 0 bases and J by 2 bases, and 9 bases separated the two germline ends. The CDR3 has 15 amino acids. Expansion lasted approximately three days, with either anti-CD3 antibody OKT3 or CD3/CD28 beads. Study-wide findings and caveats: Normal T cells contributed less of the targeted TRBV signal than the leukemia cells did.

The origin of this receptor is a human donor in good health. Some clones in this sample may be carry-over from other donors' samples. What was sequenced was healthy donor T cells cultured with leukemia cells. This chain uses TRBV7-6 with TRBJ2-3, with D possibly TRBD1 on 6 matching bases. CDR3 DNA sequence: TGTGCCAGCAGCTTAGCGGGGGCCGACACAGATACGCAGTATTTT. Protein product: CASSLAGADTDTQYF.